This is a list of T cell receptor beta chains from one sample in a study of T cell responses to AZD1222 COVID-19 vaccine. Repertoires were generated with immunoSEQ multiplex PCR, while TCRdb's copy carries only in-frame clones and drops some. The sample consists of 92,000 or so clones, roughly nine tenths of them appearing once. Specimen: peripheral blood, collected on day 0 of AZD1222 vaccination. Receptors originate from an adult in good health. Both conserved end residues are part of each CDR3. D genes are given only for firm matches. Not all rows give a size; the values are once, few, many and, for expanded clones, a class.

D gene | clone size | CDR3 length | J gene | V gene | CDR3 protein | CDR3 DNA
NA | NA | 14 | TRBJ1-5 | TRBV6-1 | CASSEVGGQQPQHF | TGTGCCAGCAGTGAAGTGGGGGGTCAACAGCCCCAGCATTTT
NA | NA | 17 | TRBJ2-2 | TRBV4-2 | CASSQDSGTPNTGELFF | TGTGCCAGCAGCCAAGACTCCGGGACCCCGAACACCGGGGAGCTGTTTTTT
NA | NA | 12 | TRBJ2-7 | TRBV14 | CASSPARVEQYF | TGTGCCAGCAGCCCCGCACGGGTCGAGCAGTACTTC
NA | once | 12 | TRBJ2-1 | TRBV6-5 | CARGGGGDEQFF | TGTGCCCGTGGGGGAGGGGGCGATGAGCAGTTCTTC
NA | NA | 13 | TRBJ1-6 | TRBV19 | CASKTDTNSPLHF | TGTGCCAGTAAGACCGACACGAATTCACCCCTCCACTTT
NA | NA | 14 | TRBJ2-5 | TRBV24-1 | CATSDLRAGETQYF | TGTGCCACCAGTGACCTGCGCGCCGGAGAGACCCAGTACTTC
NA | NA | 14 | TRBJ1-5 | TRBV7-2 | CASSLVRDNQPQHF | TGTGCCAGCAGCTTAGTCAGGGACAATCAGCCCCAGCATTTT
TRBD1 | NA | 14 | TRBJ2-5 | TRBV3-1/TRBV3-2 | CASSYRTGLKTQYF | TGTGCCAGCAGCTACAGGACAGGGCTAAAGACCCAGTACTTC
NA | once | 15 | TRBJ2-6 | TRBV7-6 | CASSLTISGANVLTF | TGTGCCAGCAGCTTGACTATCTCTGGGGCCAACGTCCTGACTTTC
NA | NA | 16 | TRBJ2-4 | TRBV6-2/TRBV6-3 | CASNYNLQGPKNIQYF | TGTGCCAGCAATTATAACCTTCAGGGGCCCAAAAACATTCAGTACTTC